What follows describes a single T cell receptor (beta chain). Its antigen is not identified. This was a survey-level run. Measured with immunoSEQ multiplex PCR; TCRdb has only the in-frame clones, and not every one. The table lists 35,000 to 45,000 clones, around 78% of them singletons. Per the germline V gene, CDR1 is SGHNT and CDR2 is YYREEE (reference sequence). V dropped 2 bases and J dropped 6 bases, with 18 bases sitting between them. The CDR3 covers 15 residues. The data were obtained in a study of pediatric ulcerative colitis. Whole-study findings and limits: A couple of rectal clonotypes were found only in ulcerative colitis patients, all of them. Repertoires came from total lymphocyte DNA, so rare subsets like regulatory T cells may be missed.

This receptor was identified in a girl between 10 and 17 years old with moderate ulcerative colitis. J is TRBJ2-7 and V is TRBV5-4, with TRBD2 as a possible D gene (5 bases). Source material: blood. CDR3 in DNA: TGTGCCAGCAGCTTCGGACTGAAACTTCGCGCCGAGCAGTACTTC. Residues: CASSFGLKLRAEQYF.